A single sample is the source of the 11 T cell receptor beta chains below, sequenced in a study of patients and donors after allogeneic stem cell transplantation. TCRdb redid the calling of the RT-PCR reads with MiXCR, one entry per CDR3 protein. The sample lists about 410,000 distinct CDR3 sequences; roughly 16% were seen once. Material: blood, either unsorted or a sorted T cell fraction (not recorded which). All receptors derive from a human donor who was either an allogeneic HSCT recipient or a stem cell or donor lymphocyte infusion donor (not recorded which). It is not recorded whose cells these are; they may come from a transplant donor.

This clonotype was detected a few times. CDR3 DNA: TGTGCCAGCGAAGAACGGGGAGATACGCAGTATTTT. This sequence encodes CASEERGDTQYF. The gene calls are TRBV7-9 and TRBJ2-3; D might be TRBD2 (5 bases). The V end lost 8 bases, the J end lost 5 bases, and 11 bases lay between the germline ends. Germline V lookup: CDR1 SEHNR, CDR2 FQNEAQ (reference sequence). The CDR3 sequence is 12 residues long.

This clonotype has a handful of counts. The chain carries TRBV19 and TRBJ2-7; D not resolved. There are 13 residues in the CDR3. CDR1 is LNHDA, CDR2 SQIVND, per germline (reference sequence). V was shortened by 4 bases and J by 2 bases, with 9 bases between the two germline ends. The CDR3 DNA sequence: TGTGCCAGTAGTAGGGCCAGGACCTACGAGCAGTACTTC. Protein product: CASSRARTYEQYF.

The chain joins TRBV7-9 to TRBJ2-2; D is possibly TRBD2 (6 bases). Trimming removed 3 bases from V and 0 bases from J, with 11 bases in between. Germline assignment: CDR1 SEHNR and CDR2 FQNEAQ (reference sequence). The CDR3 extends over 16 amino acids. The CDR3 reads CASSFRERANTGELFF. CDR3 DNA sequence: TGTGCCAGCAGCTTCCGGGAGCGCGCGAACACCGGGGAGCTGTTTTTT.

This clonotype has more than one count but fewer than ten. The chain employs TRBV2 and TRBJ2-7; the D gene is possibly TRBD1 (6 bases). The CDR3 is 14 amino acids. V shed 4 bases and J shed 0 bases, with 10 bases lying between them. Germline V CDR1 and CDR2: SNHLY, FYNNEI. The CDR3 loop reads CASSVQGSSYEQYF. Written as DNA, the CDR3 is TGTGCCAGCAGTGTCCAGGGGAGCTCCTACGAGCAGTACTTC.

V and J are TRBV5-1 and TRBJ2-1, with a weak D call TRBD2 (6 bases). CDR3 length equals 15 residues. V was shortened by 2 bases and J by 5 bases, with 14 bases between the two germline ends. Germline assignment: CDR1 SGHRS and CDR2 YFSETQ. CDR3: CASSLPKTRDNEQFF. In nucleotides, the CDR3 is TGCGCCAGCAGCTTACCCAAGACTAGGGACAATGAGCAGTTCTTC.

The chain couples TRBV28 to TRBJ1-1; D possibly corresponds to TRBD1 (5 bases). CDR1 is MDHEN, CDR2 SYDVKM, per germline. This CDR3 region has 13 residues. Trimming removed 4 bases from V and 4 bases from J, with 10 bases in between. This chain's CDR3 is CASSWGGGTEAFF. Written as DNA, the CDR3 is TGTGCCAGCAGTTGGGGTGGGGGCACTGAAGCTTTCTTT. Supplemented by reference TRBV28 and TRBJ1-1, the full variable domain reads DVKVTQSSRYLVKRTGEKVFLECVQDMDHENMFWYRQDPGLGLRLIYFSYDVKMKEKGDIPEGYSVSREKKERFSLILESASTNQTSMYLCASSWGGGTEAFFGQGTRLTVV.

This clonotype was counted between two and nine times. The chain joins TRBV7-2 to TRBJ1-4; D unclear. Germline V lookup: CDR1 SGHTA, CDR2 FQGNSA. This CDR3 comprises 15 residues. Trimming removed 2 bases at V and 7 bases at J, with 14 bases between. CDR3 sequence reads: CASSLRTPGGEKLFF. CDR3 bases: TGTGCCAGCAGCTTACGGACCCCGGGAGGTGAAAAACTGTTTTTT.

This rearrangement joins TRBV19 to TRBJ1-6, with 10 bases aligning to TRBD1. Per germline, CDR1 LNHDA and CDR2 SQIVND (reference sequence). This CDR3 has 17 residues. V lost 5 bases to trimming and J lost 7 bases; unmatched junction nucleotides: 11. For the CDR3, the DNA is TGTGCCAGTAGTTCCCCCCCCGGGACAGGGGCCAATTCACCCCTCCACTTT. Translation: CASSSPPGTGANSPLHF.

The V call is TRBV20-1, the J call TRBJ2-7, with a tentative D call TRBD2 (6 bases). CDR1 DFQATT and CDR2 SNEGSKA come from the germline V gene (reference sequence). V lost 5 bases to trimming and J lost 0 bases, with 14 bases between them. The CDR3 contains 14 residues. CDR3 coding DNA: TGCAGTGCTCAGACTAGTTTGAGCTCCTACGAGCAGTACTTC. Translated, it gives CSAQTSLSSYEQYF.

This clonotype was detected only a few times. This chain links TRBV30 with TRBJ2-7; D possibly uses TRBD1 or TRBD2 (5 bases each). Germline lookup yields CDR1 GTSNPN and CDR2 SVGIG (reference sequence). This CDR3 spans 14 amino acids. V lost 2 bases and J lost 3, with 14 bases in between. The CDR3 nucleotides read TGTGCCTGGAGTATCCCCTGGGGGTACTACGAGCAGTACTTC. It codes for CAWSIPWGYYEQYF.

The genes are TRBV7-2 and TRBJ2-5, with D possibly being TRBD2 (6 bases). CDR1 SGHTA and CDR2 FQGNSA come from the germline V gene. V gave up 1 base and J gave up 5 bases, with 14 bases separating them. The CDR3 extends over 15 amino acids. CDR3 protein: CASSLGLRGAETQYF. Here the CDR3 DNA reads TGTGCCAGCAGCTTAGGATTGCGGGGTGCGGAGACCCAGTACTTC. The complete variable domain, with remaining parts taken from reference TRBV7-2 and TRBJ2-5, reads GAGVSQSPSNKVTEKGKDVELRCDPISGHTALYWYRQSLGQGLEFLIYFQGNSAPDKSGLPSDRFSAERTGGSVSTLTIQRTQQEDSAVYLCASSLGLRGAETQYFGPGTRLLVL.